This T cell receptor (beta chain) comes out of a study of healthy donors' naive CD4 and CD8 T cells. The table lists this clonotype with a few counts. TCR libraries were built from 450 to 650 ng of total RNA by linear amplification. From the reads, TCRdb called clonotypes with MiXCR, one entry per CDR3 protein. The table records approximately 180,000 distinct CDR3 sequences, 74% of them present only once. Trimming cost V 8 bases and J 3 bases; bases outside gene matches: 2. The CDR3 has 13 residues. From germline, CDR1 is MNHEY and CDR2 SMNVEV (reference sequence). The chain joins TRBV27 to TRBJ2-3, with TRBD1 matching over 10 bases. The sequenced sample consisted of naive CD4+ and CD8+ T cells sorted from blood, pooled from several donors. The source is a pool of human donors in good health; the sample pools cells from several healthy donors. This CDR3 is CASGQGVTDTQYF. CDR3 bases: TGTGCCAGCGGACAGGGGGTAACAGATACGCAGTATTTT.